A selection of T cell receptor beta chains follows, all from one sample in a study of T-cell reconstitution after alpha-beta-depleted transplantation in children. TCRdb recomputed calls from the PCR reads with MiXCR, one row per CDR3 protein. The sample carries 500,000 to 600,000 distinct CDR3 sequences, around 27% recorded once. Sequences were derived from PBMCs, sampled before TCRalphabeta/CD19-depleted stem cell transplant. Receptors were obtained from a boy in the first two years of life with Wiskott-Aldrich syndrome, due to receive a stem cell transplant. Both conserved end residues are part of each CDR3. A D gene is named only where the DNA matches it firmly. Not every row has a clone size; where given, it reads once, few, many or a size class.

cdr3_aa	cdr3_nt	j_call	d_call	clone_size	v_call
CASSFIGPQGPETQYF	TGTGCCAGCAGCTTCATCGGTCCCCAGGGGCCAGAGACCCAGTACTTC	TRBJ2-5	-	-	TRBV12-3/TRBV12-4
CASSATPRVPSYGYTF	TGTGCCAGCAGTGCAACTCCCAGGGTTCCCTCCTATGGCTACACCTTC	TRBJ1-2	-	-	TRBV6-1
CATRESDTSTDTQYF	TGTGCCACCAGGGAAAGCGACACTAGCACAGATACGCAGTATTTT	TRBJ2-3	-	-	TRBV24-1
CASSSQVRINEQFF	TGCGCCAGCAGCTCCCAAGTCCGGATAAATGAGCAGTTCTTC	TRBJ2-1	-	-	TRBV5-1
CASSRRWRGYTF	TGTGCCAGCAGTCGACGGTGGCGGGGCTACACCTTC	TRBJ1-2	-	-	TRBV11-2
CANPRQGGEQFF	TGTGCCAACCCCCGGCAGGGGGGCGAGCAGTTCTTC	TRBJ2-1	-	-	TRBV9
CATSRDPSGMDEQYF	TGTGCCACCAGCAGAGATCCTAGCGGGATGGACGAGCAGTACTTC	TRBJ2-7	TRBD2	-	TRBV15
CASSPGTWGTGSYEQYF	TGTGCCAGCAGCCCCGGGACTTGGGGGACCGGCTCCTACGAGCAGTACTTC	TRBJ2-7	-	-	TRBV7-9
CASSATRRILNYGYTF	TGTGCCAGCAGCGCGACGAGACGGATACTTAACTATGGCTACACCTTC	TRBJ1-2	-	-	TRBV7-9
CASNEGASYNEQFF	TGCGCCAGCAATGAGGGGGCCTCCTACAATGAGCAGTTCTTC	TRBJ2-1	TRBD1	many	TRBV4-1
CASSSSTSIPGYTQYF	TGCGCCAGCAGCTCCTCGACTAGCATCCCCGGGTATACGCAGTATTTT	TRBJ2-3	TRBD2	few	TRBV5-1